This T cell receptor beta chain was found in a study of CD8 T cells in ankylosing spondylitis. CDR3 size: 16 residues. The V and J ends lost 2 bases and 1 base respectively, with 14 bases between them. CDR1 and CDR2 from the germline V gene are SGHTA and FQGNSA. TCRdb re-analysed the 5' RACE reads in MiXCR, keeping a single row per CDR3 protein. This table holds 150,000 to 200,000 distinct CDR3 sequences, around a third found once. There are a few counts of this clonotype. Sequenced: synovial fluid, either unsorted or a sorted T cell fraction (not recorded which). The chain links TRBV7-2 to TRBJ1-1; D ambiguous. This receptor was obtained from a male donor with ankylosing spondylitis. CDR3 residues: CASSLTAGRTNTEAFF. For the CDR3, the DNA is TGTGCCAGCAGCTTAACGGCGGGTCGGACGAACACTGAAGCTTTCTTT.